Listed below are T cell receptor beta chains from one sample, sequenced in a study of blood T cell repertoires in COVID-19. Libraries were prepared by immunoSEQ multiplex PCR; TCRdb keeps only in-frame clonotypes and omits some of them. The table lists fewer than 110,000 clones, roughly 80% of them singletons, with roughly 4.4% in the top ten. The sample was peripheral blood. The receptors originated from a human donor in a cohort sampled during active COVID-19. CDR3s include the opening cysteine and the closing phenylalanine or tryptophan. The order of the fields is D gene, J gene, clone size, V gene, CDR3 protein, CDR3 DNA. D genes are given only for firm matches. Size tells how often a clone was seen (once, few, many) or the class of an expanded clone, and some rows leave it out.

D: -
J: TRBJ1-5
size: -
V: TRBV28
CDR3: CASSFVANQGPQHF
DNA: TGTGCCAGCAGTTTCGTAGCCAACCAAGGGCCCCAGCATTTT

D: -
J: TRBJ1-6
size: -
V: TRBV4-1
CDR3: CASSQRQDSSYNSPLHF
DNA: TGCGCCAGCAGCCAACGACAGGACAGCTCCTATAATTCACCCCTCCACTTT

D: -
J: TRBJ1-5
size: -
V: TRBV4-1
CDR3: CASRETGPGEPQHF
DNA: TGCGCCAGCAGAGAAACTGGCCCCGGGGAGCCCCAGCATTTT

D: TRBD1
J: TRBJ1-1
size: -
V: TRBV19
CDR3: CASSMFGQVGTEAFF
DNA: TGTGCCAGTAGTATGTTCGGACAGGTGGGCACTGAAGCTTTCTTT

D: TRBD2
J: TRBJ2-6
size: -
V: TRBV2
CDR3: CASGGVGANVLTF
DNA: TGTGCCAGCGGGGGGGTCGGGGCCAACGTCCTGACTTTC

D: TRBD2
J: TRBJ2-3
size: -
V: TRBV5-4
CDR3: CASSLRLAGGPGTDTQYF
DNA: TGTGCCAGCAGCCTCAGACTAGCGGGAGGGCCTGGCACAGATACGCAGTATTTT

D: -
J: TRBJ1-2
size: -
V: TRBV4-3
CDR3: CASSQDRKQLANYGYTF
DNA: TGCGCCAGCAGCCAAGATCGGAAACAGCTCGCTAACTATGGCTACACCTTC

D: TRBD2
J: TRBJ2-3
size: -
V: TRBV19
CDR3: CASSIHTSGNTDTQYF
DNA: TGTGCCAGTAGTATTCATACTAGCGGGAACACAGATACGCAGTATTTT

D: TRBD2
J: TRBJ2-7
size: -
V: TRBV3-1/TRBV3-2
CDR3: CASSHTSGSGEQYF
DNA: TGTGCCAGCAGCCATACTAGCGGGAGTGGTGAGCAGTACTTC

D: TRBD1
J: TRBJ1-2
size: -
V: TRBV12-3/TRBV12-4
CDR3: CASSYGTVGYTF
DNA: TGTGCCAGCAGCTACGGGACAGTTGGCTACACCTTC

D: -
J: TRBJ2-3
size: -
V: TRBV5-1
CDR3: CASTPEGTLQDTQYF
DNA: TGCGCCAGCACGCCGGAAGGGACATTGCAAGATACGCAGTATTTT

D: -
J: TRBJ1-1
size: -
V: TRBV2
CDR3: CASSSDLTVEAFF
DNA: TGTGCCAGCAGTTCCGATCTGACAGTCGAAGCTTTCTTT

D: TRBD2
J: TRBJ2-7
size: -
V: TRBV28
CDR3: CASSTTSWYEQYF
DNA: TGTGCCAGCAGCACGACTAGCTGGTACGAGCAGTACTTC

D: TRBD2
J: TRBJ2-1
size: -
V: TRBV9
CDR3: CASSVESSGVHNEQFF
DNA: TGTGCCAGCAGCGTAGAGTCTAGCGGTGTCCACAATGAGCAGTTCTTC

D: -
J: TRBJ1-2
size: few
V: TRBV9
CDR3: CASSVANYGYTF
DNA: TGTGCCAGCAGCGTCGCGAACTATGGCTACACCTTC

D: TRBD2
J: TRBJ2-4
size: -
V: TRBV3-1/TRBV3-2
CDR3: CASSQDGRDIQYF
DNA: TGTGCCAGCAGCCAAGACGGGAGGGACATTCAGTACTTC

D: TRBD1
J: TRBJ1-2
size: -
V: TRBV7-2
CDR3: CASSLSGGYYGYTF
DNA: TGTGCCAGCAGCTTATCAGGGGGATACTATGGCTACACCTTC

D: TRBD2
J: TRBJ2-3
size: -
V: TRBV5-1
CDR3: CASSPGLAVSTDTQYF
DNA: TGCGCCAGCAGCCCAGGACTAGCGGTTTCCACAGATACGCAGTATTTT

D: -
J: TRBJ1-2
size: once
V: TRBV7-8
CDR3: CASSLEGVYGYTF
DNA: TGTGCCAGCAGTCTAGAAGGGGTCTATGGCTACACCTTC

D: TRBD1
J: TRBJ2-2
size: -
V: TRBV4-3
CDR3: CASSQERAGTANTGELFF
DNA: TGCGCCAGCAGCCAGGAGAGGGCCGGGACAGCGAACACCGGGGAGCTGTTTTTT

D: TRBD2
J: TRBJ2-1
size: -
V: TRBV29-1
CDR3: CSAGTSGGEQFF
DNA: TGCAGCGCCGGGACTAGCGGGGGCGAGCAGTTCTTC

D: TRBD2
J: TRBJ2-1
size: -
V: TRBV7-2
CDR3: CASSLTSGGYNEQFF
DNA: TGTGCCAGCAGCTTAACTAGCGGGGGGTACAATGAGCAGTTCTTC

D: TRBD1
J: TRBJ2-7
size: -
V: TRBV2
CDR3: CASGTSGQGVLEQYF
DNA: TGTGCCAGCGGTACCTCCGGTCAGGGGGTCCTCGAGCAGTACTTC

D: -
J: TRBJ1-1
size: -
V: TRBV21-1
CDR3: CARTRQGPKQNTEAFF
DNA: TGTGCCAGAACCAGACAGGGCCCAAAACAGAACACTGAAGCTTTCTTT

D: TRBD1
J: TRBJ1-3
size: few
V: TRBV28
CDR3: CATFSGQAGNTIYF
DNA: TGTGCCACCTTCTCGGGACAGGCTGGAAACACCATATATTTT

D: -
J: TRBJ2-7
size: -
V: TRBV7-9
CDR3: CASSLGLLDEQYF
DNA: TGTGCCAGCAGCTTAGGTCTACTGGACGAGCAGTACTTC

D: -
J: TRBJ1-2
size: -
V: TRBV28
CDR3: CASSTPPWTETYGYTF
DNA: TGTGCCAGCAGTACACCGCCCTGGACAGAAACCTATGGCTACACCTTC

D: -
J: TRBJ2-3
size: -
V: TRBV5-1
CDR3: CATSVGGRSGIDTQYF
DNA: TGCGCCACCTCGGTGGGAGGCCGCTCGGGGATAGATACGCAGTATTTT

D: -
J: TRBJ2-1
size: -
V: TRBV7-2
CDR3: CASSSRLNNEQFF
DNA: TGTGCCAGCAGTTCTCGACTAAACAATGAGCAGTTCTTC

D: -
J: TRBJ1-1
size: few
V: TRBV12-3/TRBV12-4
CDR3: CASSPPKSNEAFF
DNA: TGTGCCAGCAGTCCCCCCAAGAGTAATGAAGCTTTCTTT

D: TRBD2
J: TRBJ2-3
size: -
V: TRBV5-1
CDR3: CASGAGSQSSGRAGDTQYF
DNA: TGCGCCAGCGGTGCCGGGAGCCAAAGTAGCGGGAGGGCCGGCGATACGCAGTATTTT

D: -
J: TRBJ1-2
size: -
V: TRBV5-1
CDR3: CASSPHPGELYGYTF
DNA: TGCGCCAGCAGCCCGCATCCCGGGGAGTTGTATGGCTACACCTTC

D: TRBD1
J: TRBJ1-5
size: -
V: TRBV27
CDR3: CASSHFGQGDQPQHF
DNA: TGTGCCAGCAGCCACTTCGGACAGGGGGATCAGCCCCAGCATTTT

D: TRBD1
J: TRBJ1-2
size: -
V: TRBV18
CDR3: CASSPGDRARYGYTF
DNA: TGTGCCAGCTCACCGGGCGACAGGGCGCGCTATGGCTACACCTTC

D: -
J: TRBJ1-1
size: -
V: TRBV20-1
CDR3: CSVGDYSEAFF
DNA: TGCAGTGTCGGAGACTACAGTGAAGCTTTCTTT

D: -
J: TRBJ2-6
size: once
V: TRBV4-1
CDR3: CASSQGPEAGANVLTF
DNA: TGCGCCAGCAGCCAAGGGCCTGAGGCTGGGGCCAACGTCCTGACTTTC

D: TRBD2
J: TRBJ2-5
size: -
V: TRBV7-2
CDR3: CASSGTSGGGVETQYF
DNA: TGTGCCAGCAGCGGGACTAGCGGGGGTGGGGTTGAGACCCAGTACTTC

D: TRBD1
J: TRBJ1-2
size: -
V: TRBV19
CDR3: CASGDRTNFYF
DNA: TGTGCCAGTGGGGACAGGACCAACTTTTACTTC

D: -
J: TRBJ1-1
size: once
V: TRBV19
CDR3: CASSQAGNTEAFF
DNA: TGTGCCTCATCTCAAGCCGGGAACACTGAAGCTTTCTTT

D: TRBD2
J: TRBJ2-5
size: few
V: TRBV6-1
CDR3: CASSEGGGRETQYF
DNA: TGTGCCAGCAGTGAAGGGGGCGGGAGGGAGACCCAGTACTTC

D: -
J: TRBJ2-1
size: -
V: TRBV19
CDR3: CASSIGGPDGEQFF
DNA: TGTGCCAGTAGTATCGGAGGCCCGGATGGTGAGCAGTTCTTC

D: -
J: TRBJ1-1
size: -
V: TRBV27
CDR3: CASSLYFQGLNTEAFF
DNA: TGTGCCAGCAGTTTGTATTTTCAGGGGTTGAACACTGAAGCTTTCTTT

D: -
J: TRBJ1-2
size: -
V: TRBV6-2/TRBV6-3
CDR3: CASSLRGMGNYGYTF
DNA: TGTGCCAGCAGTTTGCGGGGGATGGGTAACTATGGCTACACCTTC

D: TRBD2
J: TRBJ2-1
size: -
V: TRBV9
CDR3: CASSVGTSGINEQFF
DNA: TGTGCCAGCAGCGTAGGAACTAGCGGGATCAATGAGCAGTTCTTC

D: -
J: TRBJ1-5
size: -
V: TRBV5-3
CDR3: CARSLTLEDSNQPQHF
DNA: TGTGCCAGAAGCTTGACTCTGGAGGATAGCAATCAGCCCCAGCATTTT

D: -
J: TRBJ1-6
size: -
V: TRBV12-3/TRBV12-4
CDR3: CASKQGLNSPLHF
DNA: TGTGCCAGCAAACAGGGTCTTAATTCACCCCTCCACTTT

D: TRBD2
J: TRBJ2-5
size: -
V: TRBV7-6
CDR3: CASSSGLAGGQETQYF
DNA: TGTGCCAGCAGCTCCGGACTAGCGGGCGGACAAGAGACCCAGTACTTC

D: TRBD1
J: TRBJ1-6
size: few
V: TRBV2
CDR3: CASRDAGQGVAPLHF
DNA: TGTGCCAGCAGGGACGCGGGCCAGGGGGTGGCACCCCTCCACTTT

D: TRBD1
J: TRBJ1-1
size: -
V: TRBV7-9
CDR3: CASSWADREGTEAFF
DNA: TGTGCCAGCAGCTGGGCGGACAGGGAAGGAACTGAAGCTTTCTTT

D: -
J: TRBJ2-1
size: -
V: TRBV6-5
CDR3: CASSQRTDNEQFF
DNA: TGTGCCAGCAGTCAACGGACAGACAATGAGCAGTTCTTC